The clone carrying this TCR beta chain was seen only a few times. Its antigen is currently unknown. As part of library construction, unique molecular identifiers were attached to individual cDNA molecules. TCRdb called the 5' RACE reads again in MiXCR, with one record for every CDR3 protein. The sample includes 70,000 to 95,000 distinct CDR3 sequences, 16% of them seen just once. This specimen belongs to a study of early T cells in non-severe SARS-CoV-2 infection. Overall study: The study sequenced bulk RNA from unsorted whole blood, with chains unpaired. Overall study results and limits: VDJdb-based matching was biased toward anti-spike CD8 responses and missed private and CD4 specificities.

The V gene lost 4 bases and the J gene lost 8 bases, with 17 bases spanning the gap. Germline V gives CDR1 SGHAT, CDR2 FQNNGV. This CDR3 is 14 amino acids long. This chain uses TRBV11-2 with TRBJ1-1; possible D gene TRBD1, 5 bases. Sample: whole blood. The sequence came from an adult who was a healthcare worker with PCR-confirmed SARS-CoV-2 infection or an uninfected control (not recorded which). The DNA for the CDR3 is TGTGCCAGCAGCTACCGGGCAGGGACCCTCGAAGCTTTCTTT. It yields the protein CASSYRAGTLEAFF.